A single sample is the source of the 26 T cell receptor beta chains below, sequenced in a study of T cells after yellow fever vaccination. TCRdb passed the 5' RACE reads through MiXCR, listing each CDR3 protein once. The sample has around 500,000 distinct CDR3 sequences; less than 25% are singletons. The material sequenced was PBMCs, taken less than 25 days after the first yellow fever vaccination. Receptor source: a man younger than 30 who received the YFV17D yellow fever vaccine.

The rearrangement joins TRBV24-1 to TRBJ1-2; D is possibly TRBD1 (6 bases). Trimming stripped 7 bases from V and 2 bases from J, with 10 bases between. The CDR3 has 13 residues. The germline V gene has CDR1 KGHDR and CDR2 SFDVKD. CDR3 sequence (DNA): TGTGCCACCAGAGGGGGTCCCAACTATGGCTACACCTTC. Its translation: CATRGGPNYGYTF.

This clonotype was seen only a few times. This chain connects TRBV21-1 to TRBJ2-5. TRBV21-1 is shown as a pseudogene. The CDR3 has 13 residues. CDR3 in amino acids: CASIRGEGKTQYF. CDR3 bases: TGTGCCAGCATCAGGGGTGAAGGAAAGACCCAGTACTTC.

This clonotype was counted only a few times. V usage is TRBV12-3 or TRBV12-4 and J usage is TRBJ2-7, with D unclear. The CDR3 is 13 residues long. V was cut by 1 base and J by 5 bases, with 9 bases left in between. Written as DNA, the CDR3 is TGTGCCAGCAGTTTAGGCATATCGAACGAGCAGTACGTC. Encoded protein: CASSLGISNEQYV.

The V gene is TRBV28, the J gene TRBJ1-3, with D hard to call. Germline V gene lookup returns CDR1 MDHEN and CDR2 SYDVKM. Trimming took 6 bases from V and 2 from J, leaving 11 bases between them. The CDR3 loop spans 14 amino acids. Written as DNA, the CDR3 is TGTGCCAGCAGACATATCCGGGCTGGAAACACCATATATTTT. Amino acids: CASRHIRAGNTIYF. The full variable domain, in which reference TRBV28 and TRBJ1-3 provide the parts outside the CDR3, is DVKVTQSSRYLVKRTGEKVFLECVQDMDHENMFWYRQDPGLGLRLIYFSYDVKMKEKGDIPEGYSVSREKKERFSLILESASTNQTSMYLCASRHIRAGNTIYFGEGSWLTVV.

This clonotype was observed a few times. The chain carries TRBV27 and TRBJ2-7, with D possibly being TRBD1 (6 bases). Between the trimmed V and J ends, which lost 5 bases and 0 bases, there was a span of 11 bases. The CDR3 spans 14 residues. Germline V lookup: CDR1 MNHEY, CDR2 SMNVEV (reference sequence). This chain's CDR3 is CASSAQQGSYEQYV. As DNA, the CDR3 is TGTGCCAGCAGTGCACAACAGGGCTCCTACGAGCAGTACGTC.

This clonotype was counted a few times. J is TRBJ1-2 and V is TRBV6-1; 9 bases line up with TRBD1. J lost 9 bases, V lost 4 bases, and 9 bases had no gene match. CDR3 length: 14 residues. Germline V gene sequence: CDR1 MNHNS, CDR2 SASEGT. CDR3 sequence reads: CASSVPGQGWSYTF. For the CDR3, the DNA is TGTGCCAGCAGTGTCCCGGGACAGGGCTGGAGCTACACCTTC.

This clonotype has only a few counts. In DNA form, the CDR3 reads TGTGCCAGCAGCCAAGAGGGGGGGACCCAGTACTTC. Amino acid sequence: CASSQEGGTQYF. The V gene is TRBV4-2, the J gene TRBJ2-5, with D possibly TRBD2 on 6 matching bases. Germline CDR1 LGHNA, CDR2 YNFKEQ. The ends were cut back, 0 bases at V and 7 bases at J, with 6 bases in the middle. The CDR3 spans 12 residues.

This clonotype has more than one count but fewer than ten. This rearrangement joins TRBV12-3 or TRBV12-4 to TRBJ2-7; D is unclear. V was cut by 6 bases and J by 5 bases, with 14 bases left in between. This CDR3 spans 13 amino acids. The CDR3 protein is CASSLNQVDEQYV. The CDR3 coding sequence is TGTGCCAGCAGCCTCAATCAGGTGGACGAGCAGTACGTC.

The table lists this clonotype with a few counts. This rearrangement joins TRBV12-3 or TRBV12-4 to TRBJ1-3; D is ambiguous. This CDR3 has 15 residues. V shed 6 bases and J shed 4 bases, with 16 bases lying between them. CDR3 nucleotide sequence: TGTGCCAGCAGGATGACGGATTCTTGGGGAAACACCATATATTTT. Its protein product is CASRMTDSWGNTIYF.

In this sample, this clonotype turned up a few times. The CDR3 protein is CSANVGGGTDTQYF. In DNA form, the CDR3 reads TGCAGTGCAAACGTCGGGGGTGGCACAGATACGCAGTATTTT. The chain combines TRBV20-1 with TRBJ2-3, with D perhaps TRBD2 (6 bases). This CDR3 has 14 residues. V lost 6 bases, J lost 1 base, and 14 bases lay in between. Germline V gene lookup returns CDR1 DFQATT and CDR2 SNEGSKA (reference sequence).

In this sample, this clonotype turned up a few times. The rearrangement links TRBV10-3 to TRBJ1-3; tentative D call: TRBD1 (5 bases). This CDR3 is built from 14 residues. Germline loops: CDR1 ENHRY, CDR2 SYGVKD. The V end lost 10 bases, the J end lost 0 bases, and 13 bases lay between the germline ends. CDR3 protein: CASWKQDSGNTIYF. The DNA for the CDR3 is TGTGCCAGCTGGAAACAGGACTCTGGAAACACCATATATTTT.

About this clonotype: This may stem from a read error, because a much larger clone lies one nucleotide away. The chain carries TRBV7-2 and TRBJ2-3; possible D gene TRBD2, 5 bases. Germline CDR1 SGHTA, CDR2 FQGNSA. The CDR3 consists of 12 residues. CDR3 amino acids: CASSIATDTQYF. CDR3 DNA: TGTGCCAGCAGCATAGCGACAGATACGCAGTATTTT.

This clonotype was seen a few times. CDR3 protein: CAWSVEVNTEAFF. CDR3 sequence (DNA): TGTGCCTGGAGTGTCGAAGTGAACACTGAAGCTTTCTTT. The chain carries TRBV30 and TRBJ1-1, with no clear D. Germline V lookup: CDR1 GTSNPN, CDR2 SVGIG (reference sequence). V lost 0 bases to trimming and J lost 0 bases, with 5 bases between them. CDR3 length: 13 residues.

The chain couples TRBV21-1 to TRBJ2-3; the DNA was not compared with TRBD1, the D call given in the table. TRBV21-1 is tagged as a pseudogene. There are 18 residues in the CDR3. The DNA for the CDR3 is TGTGCCAGCAGCAAAGAGGGTTGGCAGGGAGAAATCACAGATACGCAGTATTTT. Translation gives CASSKEGWQGEITDTQYF.

This chain connects TRBV5-6 to TRBJ2-2; D is tentatively TRBD1 or TRBD2 (5 bases each). Deletions cut 0 bases from V and 3 bases from J, with 15 bases between. This CDR3 is 17 amino acids long. CDR1 is SGHDT and CDR2 is YYEEEE in the germline V gene. Here the CDR3 reads CASSLALGTVDTGELFF. In DNA, the CDR3 is TGTGCCAGCAGCTTGGCCTTGGGGACCGTCGACACCGGGGAGCTGTTTTTT.

The rearrangement joins TRBV7-6 to TRBJ2-3; the match to TRBD1 covers 10 bases. Trimming cost V 6 bases and J 6 bases; bases outside gene matches: 15. This CDR3 region has 17 residues. Germline V gene data show CDR1 as SGHVS and CDR2 as FNYEAQ. The CDR3 loop reads CASSPPGQGIWGDTQYF. Here the CDR3 DNA reads TGTGCCAGCAGTCCACCGGGACAGGGGATCTGGGGGGATACGCAGTATTTT.

V usage is TRBV20-1 and J usage is TRBJ2-5; 12 bases agree with TRBD1. V shed 5 bases, J shed 4 bases, and the junction held 8 bases outside the gene matches. Germline CDR1 DFQATT, CDR2 SNEGSKA (reference sequence). The CDR3 is made up of 15 amino acids. CDR3 nucleotide sequence: TGCAGTGCTTTTCCGGGACAGGGGGCGCGAGAGACCCAGTACTTC. It specifies CSAFPGQGARETQYF.

This clonotype was found a few times. J is TRBJ2-2 and V is TRBV7-9; unclear D gene. CDR3 size: 16 residues. Germline V lookup: CDR1 SEHNR, CDR2 FQNEAQ (reference sequence). V lost 4 bases and J 5 bases, leaving 17 bases between the germline ends. This CDR3 reads CASSSTLLGRTGELFF. The CDR3 coding sequence is TGTGCCAGCAGCTCTACCCTTTTAGGGCGAACCGGGGAGCTGTTTTTT.

This clonotype appeared a few times. The germline gene is not matched at one end of the junction; a read error may be the cause. The chain couples TRBV28 to TRBJ2-1, with TRBD1 matching over 8 bases. There are 12 residues in the CDR3. CDR1 is MDHEN, CDR2 SYDVKM, per germline. The CDR3 is CASSQGQVDCIF. The CDR3 region has the DNA TGTGCCAGCAGCCAGGGACAGGTAGATTGCATCTTC. Combining the CDR3 with reference TRBV28 and TRBJ2-1 gives the whole variable domain DVKVTQSSRYLVKRTGEKVFLECVQDMDHENMFWYRQDPGLGLRLIYFSYDVKMKEKGDIPEGYSVSREKKERFSLILESASTNQTSMYLCASSQGQVDCIFGPGTRLTVL.

This clonotype has a count of ten or more. The rearrangement joins TRBV20-1 to TRBJ1-4; 10 bases agree with TRBD1. V gave up 6 bases and J gave up 5 bases; unmatched junction bases: 6. Germline values: CDR1 DFQATT, CDR2 SNEGSKA (reference sequence). This CDR3 is built from 14 residues. The DNA for the CDR3 is TGCAGTGCGGAGTCGACAGGGGGCAATGAAAAACTGTTTTTT. This codes for CSAESTGGNEKLFF.

Only a few counts were recorded for this clonotype. The chain is built from TRBV7-3 and TRBJ2-2; D ambiguous. CDR1 and CDR2 from the germline V gene are SGHTA and FQGTGA. The CDR3 consists of 14 residues. V lost 1 base and J lost 4, with 7 bases in between. The chain's CDR3 is CASSLMSATGELFF. The CDR3 DNA reads TGTGCCAGCAGCTTAATGTCTGCCACCGGGGAGCTGTTTTTT.

This rearrangement joins TRBV28 to TRBJ1-5; 8 nucleotides match TRBD1. The CDR3 consists of 15 residues. The V gene's germline CDR1 is MDHEN and CDR2 SYDVKM. J lost 4 bases, V lost 5 bases, and 7 bases had no gene match. The DNA of the CDR3 is TGTGCCAGCAGTCGACGGACAGGGCGGAATCAGCCCCAGCATTTT. Translation gives CASSRRTGRNQPQHF. The full variable domain, in which reference TRBV28 and TRBJ1-5 provide the parts outside the CDR3, is DVKVTQSSRYLVKRTGEKVFLECVQDMDHENMFWYRQDPGLGLRLIYFSYDVKMKEKGDIPEGYSVSREKKERFSLILESASTNQTSMYLCASSRRTGRNQPQHFGDGTRLSIL.

This sequence joins TRBV4-3 and TRBJ2-3; D may match TRBD1 or TRBD2 (6 bases each). The CDR3 has 16 residues. Trimming removed 2 bases from V and 1 base from J, with 13 bases in between. The V gene's germline CDR1 is LGHNA and CDR2 YSLEER. The CDR3 spells CASSQSGGPRTDTQYF. The CDR3 region has the DNA TGCGCCAGCAGCCAATCTGGGGGGCCTCGCACAGATACGCAGTATTTT.

This clonotype was found a few times. The chain joins TRBV7-8 to TRBJ1-1, with a possible D match to TRBD1 (6 bases). V was trimmed by 5 bases and J by 1 base, leaving 14 bases between them. The CDR3 consists of 15 residues. The V gene's germline CDR1 is SGHVS and CDR2 FQNEAQ. The CDR3: CASSPSLGANTEAFF. CDR3 nucleotide sequence: TGTGCCAGCAGCCCGTCTTTGGGGGCGAACACTGAAGCTTTCTTT.

The chain is built from TRBV30 and TRBJ1-6; D remains ambiguous. V was trimmed by 0 bases and J by 4 bases, leaving 13 bases between them. The CDR3 sequence is 16 residues long. Germline V gene data show CDR1 as GTSNPN and CDR2 as SVGIG (reference sequence). This CDR3 reads CAWSVRGSQYNSPLHF. CDR3 nucleotide sequence: TGTGCCTGGAGTGTACGAGGCAGCCAATATAATTCACCCCTCCACTTT. Drawing the rest from reference TRBV30 and TRBJ1-6, the complete variable domain is SQTIHQWPATLVQPVGSPLSLECTVEGTSNPNLYWYRQAAGRGLQLLFYSVGIGQISSEVPQNLSASRPQDRQFILSSKKLLLSDSGFYLCAWSVRGSQYNSPLHFGNGTRLTVT.

This rearrangement joins TRBV5-5 to TRBJ2-1; TRBD1 is a possible D gene (6 bases). The V end lost 0 bases, the J end lost 7 bases, and 14 bases lay between the germline ends. Germline V CDR1 and CDR2: SGHKS, YYEKEE (reference sequence). The CDR3 runs to 15 residues. Written as DNA, the CDR3 is TGTGCCAGCAGCTTGGGTGTGAAAGGGGGAAATGAGCAGTTCTTC. This sequence encodes CASSLGVKGGNEQFF.